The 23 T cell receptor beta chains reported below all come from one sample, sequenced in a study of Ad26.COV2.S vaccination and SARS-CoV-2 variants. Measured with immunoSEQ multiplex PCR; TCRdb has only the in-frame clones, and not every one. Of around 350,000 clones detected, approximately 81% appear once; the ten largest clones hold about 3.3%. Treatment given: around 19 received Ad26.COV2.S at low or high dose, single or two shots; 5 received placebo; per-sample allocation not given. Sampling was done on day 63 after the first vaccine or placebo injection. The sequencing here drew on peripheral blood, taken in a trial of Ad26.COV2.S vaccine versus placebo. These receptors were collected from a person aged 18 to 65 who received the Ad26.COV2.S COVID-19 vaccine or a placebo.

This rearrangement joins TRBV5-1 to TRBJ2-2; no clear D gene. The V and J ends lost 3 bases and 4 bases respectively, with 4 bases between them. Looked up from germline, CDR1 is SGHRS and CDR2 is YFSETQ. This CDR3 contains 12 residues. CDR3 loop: CASSSTTGELFF. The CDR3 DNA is TGCGCCAGCAGCTCAACCACCGGGGAGCTGTTTTTT.

In DNA form, the CDR3 reads TGTGCCTGGAGTGCCAACACCGGGCTGGGTCAGCCCCAGCATTTT. This codes for CAWSANTGLGQPQHF. This chain links TRBV30 with TRBJ1-5; D not certain. The CDR3 sequence is 15 residues long. Germline CDR1 and CDR2: GTSNPN and SVGIG (reference sequence). The V and J ends lost 1 base and 6 bases respectively, with 16 bases between them.

The CDR3 coding sequence is TGCGCCAGCAGCTTGACCCCGGGACTAGCCACAGATACGCAGTATTTT. This gives the protein CASSLTPGLATDTQYF. The V call is TRBV5-1, the J call TRBJ2-3; 9 bases align to TRBD2. CDR3 length equals 16 residues. The germline V gene has CDR1 SGHRS and CDR2 YFSETQ. The V gene end was trimmed by 1 base and the J gene end by 2 bases; junction bases not matched to a gene: 5.

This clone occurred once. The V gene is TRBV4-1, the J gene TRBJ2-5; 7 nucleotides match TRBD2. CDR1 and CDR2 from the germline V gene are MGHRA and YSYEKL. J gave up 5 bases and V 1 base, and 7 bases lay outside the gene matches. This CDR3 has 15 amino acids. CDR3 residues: CASSQVGLGVETQYF. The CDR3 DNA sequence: TGCGCCAGCAGCCAAGTTGGACTAGGCGTCGAGACCCAGTACTTC.

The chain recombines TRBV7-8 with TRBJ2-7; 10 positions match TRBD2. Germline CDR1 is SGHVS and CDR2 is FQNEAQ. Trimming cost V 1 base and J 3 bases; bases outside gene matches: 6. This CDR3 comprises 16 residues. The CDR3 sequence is CASSLGGSGGLYEQYF. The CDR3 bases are TGTGCCAGCAGCTTAGGGGGTAGCGGGGGGCTCTACGAGCAGTACTTC.

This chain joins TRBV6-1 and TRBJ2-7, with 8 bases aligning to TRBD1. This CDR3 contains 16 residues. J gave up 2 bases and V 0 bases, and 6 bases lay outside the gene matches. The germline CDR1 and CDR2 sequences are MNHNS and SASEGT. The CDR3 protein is CASSEAHRGSPYEQYF. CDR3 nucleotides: TGTGCCAGCAGTGAAGCGCACAGGGGGTCCCCCTACGAGCAGTACTTC.

CDR3 region: CASSQTAGTSGGSPYEQYF. CDR3 bases: TGCGCCAGCAGCCAGACCGCCGGGACTAGCGGGGGTTCCCCCTACGAGCAGTACTTC. The V call is TRBV4-3, the J call TRBJ2-7; 14 bases map to TRBD2. The germline V gene has CDR1 LGHNA and CDR2 YSLEER. V lost 3 bases, J lost 2 bases, and 12 bases stayed unmatched. This CDR3 has 19 amino acids.

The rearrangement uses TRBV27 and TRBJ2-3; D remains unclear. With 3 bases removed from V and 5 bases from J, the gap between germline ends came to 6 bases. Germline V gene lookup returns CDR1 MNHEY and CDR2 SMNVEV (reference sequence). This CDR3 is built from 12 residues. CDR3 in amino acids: CASSFGVDTQYF. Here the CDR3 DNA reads TGTGCCAGCAGTTTCGGAGTAGATACGCAGTATTTT.

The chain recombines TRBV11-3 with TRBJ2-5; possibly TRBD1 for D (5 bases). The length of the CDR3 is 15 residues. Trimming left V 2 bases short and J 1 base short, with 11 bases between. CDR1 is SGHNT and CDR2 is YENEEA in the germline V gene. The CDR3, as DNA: TGTGCCAGCAGCTTATCAGGGTACGGCCAAGAGACCCAGTACTTC. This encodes CASSLSGYGQETQYF.

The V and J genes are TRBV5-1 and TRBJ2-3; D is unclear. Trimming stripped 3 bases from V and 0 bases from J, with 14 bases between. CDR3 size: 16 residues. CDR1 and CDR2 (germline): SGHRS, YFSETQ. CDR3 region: CASSSGLQPSTDTQYF. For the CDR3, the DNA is TGCGCCAGCAGCTCGGGCCTCCAACCAAGCACAGATACGCAGTATTTT.

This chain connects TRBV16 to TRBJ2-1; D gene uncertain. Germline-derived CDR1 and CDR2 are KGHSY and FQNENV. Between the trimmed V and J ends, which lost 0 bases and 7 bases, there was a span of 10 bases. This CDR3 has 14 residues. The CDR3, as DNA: TGTGCCAGCAGCCAATCAAAGGTTGGGAATGAGCAGTTCTTC. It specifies CASSQSKVGNEQFF.

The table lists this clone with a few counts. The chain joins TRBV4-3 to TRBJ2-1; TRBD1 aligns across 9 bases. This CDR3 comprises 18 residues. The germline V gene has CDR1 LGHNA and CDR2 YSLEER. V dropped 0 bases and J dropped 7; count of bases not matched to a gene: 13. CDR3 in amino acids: CASSQEVQGQGVENEQFF. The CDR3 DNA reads TGCGCCAGCAGCCAAGAAGTTCAGGGACAGGGAGTAGAGAATGAGCAGTTCTTC.

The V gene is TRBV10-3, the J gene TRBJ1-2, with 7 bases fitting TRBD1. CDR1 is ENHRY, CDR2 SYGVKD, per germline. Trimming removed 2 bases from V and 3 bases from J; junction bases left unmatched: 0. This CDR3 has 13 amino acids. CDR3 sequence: CAISEGTDYGYTF. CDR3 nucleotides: TGTGCCATCAGTGAGGGGACAGACTATGGCTACACCTTC.

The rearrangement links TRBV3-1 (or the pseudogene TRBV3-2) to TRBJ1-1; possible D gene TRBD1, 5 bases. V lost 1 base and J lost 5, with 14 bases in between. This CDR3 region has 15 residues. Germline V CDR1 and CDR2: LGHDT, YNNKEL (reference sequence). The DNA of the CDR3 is TGTGCCAGCAGCCAAGTGTTGGGGGTAGCTACTGAAGCTTTCTTT. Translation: CASSQVLGVATEAFF.

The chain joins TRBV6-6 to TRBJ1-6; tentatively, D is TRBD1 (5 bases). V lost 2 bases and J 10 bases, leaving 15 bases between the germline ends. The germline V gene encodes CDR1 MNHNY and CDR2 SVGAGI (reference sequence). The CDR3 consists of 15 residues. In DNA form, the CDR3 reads TGTGCCAGCAGTTACGTCAATCGACAGTTCTCACCCCTCCACTTT. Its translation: CASSYVNRQFSPLHF.

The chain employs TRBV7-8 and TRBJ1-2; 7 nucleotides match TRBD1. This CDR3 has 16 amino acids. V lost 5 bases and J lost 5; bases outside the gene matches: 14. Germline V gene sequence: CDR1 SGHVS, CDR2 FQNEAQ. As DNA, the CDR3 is TGTGCCAGCAGCGCCACGTCCACAGGGGCCGGATATGGCTACACCTTC. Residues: CASSATSTGAGYGYTF.

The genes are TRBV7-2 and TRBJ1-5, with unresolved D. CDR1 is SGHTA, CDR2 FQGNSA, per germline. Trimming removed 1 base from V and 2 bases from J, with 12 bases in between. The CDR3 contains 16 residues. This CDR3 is CASSLVGRVGNQPQHF. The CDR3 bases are TGTGCCAGCAGCTTAGTGGGGAGGGTCGGCAATCAGCCCCAGCATTTT.

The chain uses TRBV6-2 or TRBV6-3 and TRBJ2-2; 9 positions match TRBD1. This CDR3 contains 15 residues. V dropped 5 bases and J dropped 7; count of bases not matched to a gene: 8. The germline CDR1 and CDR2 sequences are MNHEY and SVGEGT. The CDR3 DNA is TGTGCCAGCAGTACCCCACAGGGGGCGATCGGGGAGCTGTTTTTT. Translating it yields CASSTPQGAIGELFF.

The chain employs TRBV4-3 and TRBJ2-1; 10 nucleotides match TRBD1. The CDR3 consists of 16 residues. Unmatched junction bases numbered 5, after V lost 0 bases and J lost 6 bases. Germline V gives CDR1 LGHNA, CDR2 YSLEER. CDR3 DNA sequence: TGCGCCAGCAGCCAAGATGAGACAGGGGGCATCAATGAGCAGTTCTTC. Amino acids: CASSQDETGGINEQFF.

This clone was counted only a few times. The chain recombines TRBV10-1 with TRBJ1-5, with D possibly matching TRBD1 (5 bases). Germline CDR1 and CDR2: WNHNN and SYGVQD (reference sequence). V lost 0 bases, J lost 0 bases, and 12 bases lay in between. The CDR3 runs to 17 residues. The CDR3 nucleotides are TGCGCCAGCAGTGAGTCGAGATCAGGGTATAGCAATCAGCCCCAGCATTTT. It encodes CASSESRSGYSNQPQHF.

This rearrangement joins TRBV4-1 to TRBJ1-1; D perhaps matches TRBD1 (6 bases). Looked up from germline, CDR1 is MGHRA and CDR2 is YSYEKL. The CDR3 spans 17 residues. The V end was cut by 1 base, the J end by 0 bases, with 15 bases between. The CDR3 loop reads CASSQVGHGMLNTEAFF. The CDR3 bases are TGCGCCAGCAGCCAAGTGGGACATGGTATGCTGAACACTGAAGCTTTCTTT.

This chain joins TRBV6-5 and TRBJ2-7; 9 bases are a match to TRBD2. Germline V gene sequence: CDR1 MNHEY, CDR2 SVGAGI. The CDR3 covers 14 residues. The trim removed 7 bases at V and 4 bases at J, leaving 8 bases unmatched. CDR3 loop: CASKLAGGSYEQYF. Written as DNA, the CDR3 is TGTGCCAGCAAACTCGCGGGAGGGTCGTACGAGCAGTACTTC.

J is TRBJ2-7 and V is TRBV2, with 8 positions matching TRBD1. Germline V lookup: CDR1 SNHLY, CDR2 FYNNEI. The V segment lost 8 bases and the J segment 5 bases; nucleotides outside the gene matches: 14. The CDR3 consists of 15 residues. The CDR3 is CASFLRGQGSDEQYF. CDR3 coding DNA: TGTGCCAGCTTCTTAAGAGGACAGGGATCGGACGAGCAGTACTTC.